A single sample is the source of the 3 T cell receptor beta chains below, sequenced in a study of shared clonotypes between healthy human individuals. Sequencing used immunoSEQ multiplex PCR; TCRdb keeps in-frame clones, though not all of them. The sample contains 950,000 to 1,200,000 clones, 60% to 80% of which appear only once. The sample comprised memory CD4+ T cells from PBMCs. Regarding subset: CD45RA-negative fraction. Receptor source: a man between 18 and 35 years old in good health. Some clones in this sample may be carry-over from other donors' samples.

The CDR3 loop reads CASSVGLPGYRDTQYF. In DNA form, the CDR3 reads TGTGCCAGCAGCGTAGGGCTACCCGGGTATCGAGATACGCAGTATTTT. The chain couples TRBV9 to TRBJ2-3; D not certain. This CDR3 contains 16 residues. V lost 0 bases and J 5 bases, leaving 16 bases between the germline ends. From germline, CDR1 is SGDLS and CDR2 YYNGEE.

The J gene is TRBJ2-3, the V gene TRBV10-3, with 8 nucleotides matching TRBD2. With 5 bases clipped from V and 0 bases from J, the junction kept 4 bases outside the gene matches. The germline V gene has CDR1 ENHRY and CDR2 SYGVKD. This CDR3 spans 15 amino acids. The chain's CDR3 is CAISISGASTDTQYF. CDR3 in DNA: TGTGCCATCAGTATTAGCGGGGCTAGCACAGATACGCAGTATTTT.

The V and J genes are TRBV7-2 and TRBJ2-5; a weak D match, TRBD1 (6 bases). The CDR3 totals 13 residues. The germline V and J ends were trimmed by 5 bases and 8 bases, with 15 bases remaining between them. Germline lookup yields CDR1 SGHTA and CDR2 FQGNSA. The CDR3 protein is CASSDTGLATQYF. CDR3 sequence (DNA): TGTGCCAGCAGCGATACAGGGCTGGCAACCCAGTACTTC.